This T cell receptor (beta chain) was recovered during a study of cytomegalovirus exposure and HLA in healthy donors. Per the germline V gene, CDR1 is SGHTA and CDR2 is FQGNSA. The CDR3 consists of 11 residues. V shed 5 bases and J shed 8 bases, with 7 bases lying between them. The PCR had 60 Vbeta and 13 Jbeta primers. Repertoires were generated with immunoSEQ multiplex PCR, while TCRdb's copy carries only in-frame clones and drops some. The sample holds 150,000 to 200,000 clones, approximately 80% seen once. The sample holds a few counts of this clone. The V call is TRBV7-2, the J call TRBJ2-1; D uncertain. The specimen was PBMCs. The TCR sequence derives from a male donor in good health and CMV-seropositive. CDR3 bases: TGTGCCAGCAGCCCTAGTTATGAGCAGTTCTTC. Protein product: CASSPSYEQFF.